A selection of T cell receptor beta chains follows, all from one sample in a study of identical twins' blood T cells. In TCRdb, the 5' RACE reads were re-called with MiXCR into one record per CDR3 protein. The sample shows a few hundred thousand distinct CDR3 sequences, approximately 30% of them seen only once. Source material: PBMCs. All receptors derive from a woman aged 18-55 years in good health. CDR3s leave out the opening cysteine and the closing phenylalanine or tryptophan.

>TRBV27|TRBJ1-6
ASCRSSYNSPLH
>TRBV29-1|TRBJ2-3
SVEEADTQY
>TRBV27|TRBJ1-1
ASSRWTEVAEAF
>TRBV29-1|TRBJ2-5
SVDKVETQY
>TRBV2|TRBJ1-5
ASTGDRAFGRPQH
>TRBV5-1|TRBJ2-1
ASSLNVGGANEQF
>TRBV6-2/TRBV6-3|TRBJ2-2
ASSNLAEITGELF
>TRBV29-1|TRBJ1-1
SVTGQGWGLNTEAF
>TRBV7-9|TRBJ1-5
ANQGQYNQPQH
>TRBV7-6|TRBJ1-1
ASSGAFGTEAF
>TRBV19|TRBJ1-2
ASSSIQGFGYT
>TRBV7-9|TRBJ1-1
ASRPLGEGHKNTEAF
>TRBV7-2|TRBJ1-1
ASVAYQGPHTEAF
>TRBV6-2/TRBV6-3|TRBJ2-7
ATQTSGTYEQY
>TRBV20-1|TRBJ1-5
SVSGYSNQPQH
>TRBV6-5|TRBJ1-1
ASRAGDRVDTEAF
>TRBV6-5|TRBJ1-1
ASSYWTGGNTEAF
>TRBV27|TRBJ1-1
ASSPPREAF
>TRBV19|TRBJ1-2
ASSIINRDGYT
>TRBV5-1|TRBJ2-3
ASSFSPSGKTDMQY
>TRBV12-5|TRBJ2-1
ASARGGNEQF
>TRBV4-3|TRBJ2-7
ASSQVVSSGAYEQY
>TRBV5-1|TRBJ2-1
ASSLTTGGNEQF
>TRBV7-7|TRBJ2-1
ASSPTVGDEQF
>TRBV20-1|TRBJ1-6
SAQRRASSYNSPLH
>TRBV7-9|TRBJ2-1
ASSLERGRLNEQF
>TRBV12-5|TRBJ2-1
ASGLVLGSGYNEQF
>TRBV10-3|TRBJ1-5
AISVVGGQPQH
>TRBV11-2|TRBJ1-2
ASSSWTAYYGYT
>TRBV19|TRBJ1-1
ASPPRGAGIGTEAF
>TRBV12-5|TRBJ1-2
ASGLGDPTQNYGYA
>TRBV10-3|TRBJ2-7
AISESRAGTTYEQY
>TRBV29-1|TRBJ1-1
SAGDGRNTEAF
>TRBV10-1|TRBJ2-7
ASSEFTFASGMGEQY
>TRBV20-1|TRBJ1-5
SASRRRKSNQPQH
>TRBV2|TRBJ1-5
ASSATGGGNQPQH
>TRBV11-3|TRBJ1-2
ASSLNGRDNYGYT
>TRBV5-6|TRBJ1-1
ASTLLGTEAF
>TRBV20-1|TRBJ1-5
GAKRTGASQPQH
>TRBV20-1|TRBJ2-3
SAPGGLGWGTDTQY
>TRBV2|TRBJ2-3
ASSGGFETDTQY
>TRBV10-3|TRBJ2-2
AISGGGPGELF
>TRBV29-1|TRBJ2-2
SAVGTSIGELF
>TRBV3-1|TRBJ1-2
ASSQFDGNYGYT
>TRBV5-1|TRBJ1-1
ASSLMTSREAF
>TRBV20-1|TRBJ1-2
SAAPGTGWGYT
>TRBV29-1|TRBJ2-7
SVVHGLPVYEQY
>TRBV19|TRBJ1-2
ASNRGNYGYT
>TRBV20-1|TRBJ1-4
SARWHRVKREKLF
>TRBV20-1|TRBJ2-5
SARDQGVETQY
>TRBV29-1|TRBJ2-1
SVGWRGGWNEQF
>TRBV4-3|TRBJ1-2
ASSQDQGDYGYT
>TRBV20-1|TRBJ1-3
SARALRGLTTGNTIY
>TRBV6-1|TRBJ2-7
ASSKESSYEQY
>TRBV10-3|TRBJ1-2
AISEFSSGTHYGYT
>TRBV20-1|TRBJ2-7
SAKIGTTYEQY
>TRBV2|TRBJ1-3
ARDSSGNTIY
>TRBV21-1|TRBJ1-5
ASTRQILNQPQH
>TRBV2|TRBJ2-2
ASTRTGYDTGELF